This T cell receptor (beta chain) comes out of a study of cytomegalovirus exposure and HLA in healthy donors. Study information: Earlier sequencing of some 170 million T cells yielded 100 million to 120 million unique TCR beta sequences. Study-level findings and limits: High sensitivity and specificity were reportedly achieved when the classifier diagnosed cytomegalovirus status. Most TCR sequences were seen very rarely across donors, but some public TCRs occurred in many.

Primers included in the PCR were 60 Vbeta and 13 Jbeta primers. Under the authors' procedure: Unique TCR beta chains totaled about 78 million in a later count, with roughly 12 million of them shared. Produced via immunoSEQ multiplex PCR; TCRdb's table is partial and in-frame only. D and trimming come from the DNA, and the V and J calls and clone size come from that table. The sample is made up of about 46,000 clones, and the top ten hold roughly 0.99% of it. Germline CDR1 is MGHRA and CDR2 is YSYEKL. Unmatched junction bases numbered 6, after V lost 4 bases and J lost 4 bases. The CDR3 has 14 amino acids. In the case of this clone: Its antigen is still unknown.

The rearrangement links TRBV4-1 to TRBJ2-5; TRBD1 agrees at 7 bases. The source is a woman between 40 and 50 years old in good health and CMV-seronegative. Sequencing was performed on PBMCs. For the CDR3, the DNA is TGCGCCAGCAGCCCTCAGGGGGTCGTAGAGACCCAGTACTTC. Translating it yields CASSPQGVVETQYF.